This entry concerns a single T cell receptor (beta chain). Its recognized antigen is unknown. Per-base quality was not reported, and no clone a single base away is much larger than it. Reading from cysteine to phenylalanine, the CDR3 counts 12 amino acids. The CDR3 DNA has 36 bases and is translated from base 1. Via the germline V gene (reference sequence), CDR1 is SEHNR and CDR2 FQNEAQ. Deletion took 6 bases off V and 2 bases off J, with a span of 8 bases between the germline ends. This record comes from a study of neoadjuvant anti-PD-1 for oral cavity cancer (dated by TCRdb to the early 2020s). For the wider study: Patients mostly received three to four biweekly doses of nivolumab at 3 mg/kg before curative-intent surgical resection. Under RECIST 1.1, a patient counted as a responder if showing complete response, partial response or stable disease, and as a non-responder if showing progression. The parent correlative cohort had about 11 patients and a response rate of about 31%. Patients without progression received a fourth nivolumab dose around day 43 and underwent definitive surgical resection on days 50-56.

Beyond this particular receptor, the publication reports: Higher pretreatment blood Treg/Th17 ratios correlated with higher pretreatment blood TCRbeta clonality and lower post-treatment tumor TCRbeta clonality. Within PBMCs, T cell clonality (Gini index) was significantly higher in non-responders than responders after neoadjuvant nivolumab. Only a few patients per response group were included in the TCR analyses, and larger cohorts for validation were called for by the authors.

The sample's time point label, in plain terms: before neoadjuvant nivolumab. None of the patients had received prior systemic or radiation treatment, and all were newly diagnosed with stage II-IVA oral cavity squamous cell carcinoma. The cohort consisted of patients with HPV-negative, locally advanced oral cavity squamous cell carcinoma. Peripheral blood mononuclear cells were analyzed directly, without maintenance or expansion in culture. Samples were obtained from a longitudinal correlative study of a single-arm phase II trial of neoadjuvant nivolumab in oral cavity squamous cell carcinoma. Genomic DNA-based TCRbeta sequencing was performed on subject-matched pre- and post-treatment PBMCs and tumors from three responders and three non-responders. Peripheral blood mononuclear cells were collected before nivolumab treatment and were collected again after treatment, at the time of surgery. The Maxwell RSC DNA from Cells kit was used to isolate genomic DNA from PBMCs.

For deep sequencing, PBMC libraries mostly used approximately 0.45 ug of input genomic DNA, with six replicates for each sample. The immunoSEQ hsTCRbeta kit was used to prepare TCRbeta libraries, following the manufacturer's instructions. Sequencing of the completed libraries took place using an Illumina NovaSeq 6000 S4 flow cell after they had been pooled to roughly 2.8 nM. In the authors' own workflow: The immunoSEQ Analyzer was used for raw data preprocessing and quality control. The analysis was limited to productive rearrangements, and each clonotype was defined by a unique CDR3 amino acid sequence. Repertoire clonality was estimated as the Gini-Simpson index, which was calculated using the R package tcR. Student's t test was used to compare Gini indices, while Pearson correlation assessed associations with tumor size change. Drawn from immuneACCESS, this table holds only the in-frame rearrangements with V and J called that TCRdb kept. Clones are partly lost; checked studies trace under half to an unresolved V gene and leave the rest unexplained. For V, J and clone size, that table is used; D and trimming come from the DNA. In this sample the table shows more than 12,000 clones, roughly 70% of which occur a single time. Around 3% of the sample lies in the top ten.

This clonotype originated in a person between 35 and 79 years old with oral cavity squamous cell carcinoma. The sample in question was PBMCs, obtained before nivolumab (anti-PD-1) treatment. The V and J genes are TRBV7-9 and TRBJ2-7; no D segment can be confidently identified. The sequence in DNA is TGTGCCAGCAGGCGAGACACCTACGAGCAGTACTTC. This sequence encodes CASRRDTYEQYF.